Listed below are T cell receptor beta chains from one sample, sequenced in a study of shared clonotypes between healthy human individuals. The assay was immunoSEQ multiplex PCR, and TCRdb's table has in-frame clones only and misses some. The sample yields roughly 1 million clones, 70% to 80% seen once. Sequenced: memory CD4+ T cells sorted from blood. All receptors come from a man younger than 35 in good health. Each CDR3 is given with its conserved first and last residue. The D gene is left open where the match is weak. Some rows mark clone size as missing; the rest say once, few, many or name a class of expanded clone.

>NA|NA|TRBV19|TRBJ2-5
CASSINRKETQYF
TGTGCCAGTAGTATAAACAGGAAAGAGACCCAGTACTTC
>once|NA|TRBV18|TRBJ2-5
CASSPPVGGSGKTQYF
TGTGCCAGCTCACCACCGGTCGGGGGATCGGGGAAGACCCAGTACTTC
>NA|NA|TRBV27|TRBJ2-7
CASSYKVGSSYEQYF
TGTGCCAGCAGTTACAAGGTGGGAAGCTCCTACGAGCAGTACTTC
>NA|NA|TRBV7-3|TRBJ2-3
CASSPSGSSTDTQYF
TGTGCCAGCAGCCCGAGCGGCTCTAGCACAGATACGCAGTATTTT
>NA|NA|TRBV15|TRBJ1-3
CATSTGAISGNTIYF
TGTGCCACCAGCACGGGGGCGATCTCTGGAAACACCATATATTTT
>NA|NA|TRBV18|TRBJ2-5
CASSGTNQETQYF
TGTGCCAGCTCAGGGACAAACCAAGAGACCCAGTACTTC
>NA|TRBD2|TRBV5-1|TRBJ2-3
CASSSGLAGTDTQYF
TGCGCCAGCAGCTCGGGACTAGCGGGAACCGATACGCAGTATTTT
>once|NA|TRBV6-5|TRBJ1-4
CASRGASEKLFF
TGTGCCAGCAGGGGGGCGAGTGAAAAACTGTTTTTT
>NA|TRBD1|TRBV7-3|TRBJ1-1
CASSWGQGETEAFF
TGTGCCAGCAGCTGGGGACAGGGGGAGACTGAAGCTTTCTTT
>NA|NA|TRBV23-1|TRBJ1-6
CASSPDRDLKSPLHF
TGCGCCAGCAGTCCGGATCGGGACTTGAAATCACCCCTCCACTTT
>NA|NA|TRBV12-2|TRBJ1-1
CASRFPGQGIWVAEAFF
TGTGCAAGTCGCTTTCCGGGACAGGGCATCTGGGTCGCTGAAGCTTTCTTT
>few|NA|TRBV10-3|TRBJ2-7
CAINIGSSYEQYF
TGTGCCATCAATATCGGTTCCTCCTACGAGCAGTACTTC
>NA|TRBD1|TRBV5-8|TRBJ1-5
CASSLGDRNYQPQHF
TGTGCCAGCAGCTTGGGGGACAGGAATTATCAGCCCCAGCATTTT
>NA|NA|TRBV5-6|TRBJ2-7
CASSFSQASYEQYF
TGTGCCAGCAGCTTCAGTCAGGCCTCCTACGAGCAGTACTTC
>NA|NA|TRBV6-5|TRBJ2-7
CASTGNYEQYF
TGTGCCAGTACTGGAAACTACGAGCAGTACTTC
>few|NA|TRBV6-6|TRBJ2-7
CASTWRTSKTYEQYF
TGTGCCAGCACTTGGCGGACCTCTAAAACCTACGAGCAGTACTTC
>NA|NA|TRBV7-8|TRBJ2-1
CASSLGSGHYNEQFF
TGTGCCAGCAGCTTAGGATCTGGACACTACAATGAGCAGTTCTTC
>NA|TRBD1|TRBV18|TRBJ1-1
CASSPLQGMNTEAFF
TGTGCCAGCTCACCGTTACAGGGGATGAACACTGAAGCTTTCTTT
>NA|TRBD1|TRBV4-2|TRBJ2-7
CASSRAGTEASEQYF
TGTGCCAGCAGCCGAGCCGGGACAGAAGCCAGCGAGCAGTACTTC
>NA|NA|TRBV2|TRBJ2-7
CASLFSAGTYEQYF
TGTGCCAGCCTTTTTTCTGCAGGTACCTACGAGCAGTACTTC
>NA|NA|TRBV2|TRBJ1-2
CARGADSNYGYTF
TGTGCCAGGGGGGCTGATTCTAACTATGGCTACACCTTC
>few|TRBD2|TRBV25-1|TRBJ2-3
CASGRTSGVDTQYF
TGTGCCAGCGGACGGACTAGCGGAGTAGATACGCAGTATTTT
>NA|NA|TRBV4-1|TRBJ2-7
CASSPGRTALGSYEQYF
TGCGCCAGCAGCCCCGGAAGGACAGCCCTTGGTTCCTACGAGCAGTACTTC
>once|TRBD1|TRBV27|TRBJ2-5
CASSSGGKGETQYF
TGTGCCAGCAGCTCAGGGGGTAAGGGAGAGACCCAGTACTTC
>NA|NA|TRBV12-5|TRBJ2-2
CASVPGGGATGELFF
TGTGCTAGTGTCCCTGGGGGGGGCGCAACCGGGGAGCTGTTTTTT
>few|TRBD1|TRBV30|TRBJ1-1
CAWSGQGAGTEAFF
TGTGCCTGGAGCGGACAGGGGGCGGGCACTGAAGCTTTCTTT
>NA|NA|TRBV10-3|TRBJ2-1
CATLKGGEGEQFF
TGTGCCACCTTGAAGGGGGGAGAAGGTGAGCAGTTCTTC
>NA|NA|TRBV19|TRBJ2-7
CASSVDPAYEQYF
TGTGCCAGTTCTGTGGACCCTGCCTACGAGCAGTACTTC
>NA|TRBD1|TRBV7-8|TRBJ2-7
CASSSWGQGSNEQYF
TGTGCCAGCAGTTCTTGGGGACAGGGAAGCAACGAGCAGTACTTC
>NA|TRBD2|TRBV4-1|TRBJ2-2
CASSQGGLAGYTGELFF
TGCGCCAGCAGCCAAGGGGGACTAGCGGGCTACACCGGGGAGCTGTTTTTT
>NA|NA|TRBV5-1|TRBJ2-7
CASSSTGNSYEQYF
TGCGCCAGCAGCTCGACTGGCAACTCCTACGAGCAGTACTTC
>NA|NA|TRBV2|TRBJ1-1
CASSKDGNTEAFF
TGTGCCAGCAGTAAGGACGGGAACACTGAAGCTTTCTTT
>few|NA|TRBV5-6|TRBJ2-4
CASSLPGGKNIQYF
TGTGCCAGCAGCTTGCCAGGAGGCAAAAACATTCAGTACTTC
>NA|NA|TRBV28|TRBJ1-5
CASSLSRGGNQPQHF
TGTGCCAGCAGTCTCTCGAGAGGAGGTAATCAGCCCCAGCATTTT
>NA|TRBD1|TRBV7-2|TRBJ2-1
CASSLVRGPYNEQFF
TGTGCCAGCAGCTTAGTGAGGGGGCCTTACAATGAGCAGTTCTTC
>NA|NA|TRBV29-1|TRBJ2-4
CSVVAEIAKNIQYF
TGCAGCGTTGTGGCAGAAATAGCCAAAAACATTCAGTACTTC
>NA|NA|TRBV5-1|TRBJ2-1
CASSPDGQLYNEQFF
TGCGCCAGCAGCCCAGATGGACAGTTATACAATGAGCAGTTCTTC